Given below is one T cell receptor (beta chain) in context. The antigen remains undetermined. The data are from a study of OX40 agonist ivuxolimab in advanced cancers. About the research overall: Earlier anti-PD-1, anti-PD-L1 or anti-CTLA-4 therapy was permitted; around 40% had received some.

Germline assignment: CDR1 LNHDA and CDR2 SQIVND (reference sequence). Trimming removed 9 bases from V and 0 bases from J, with 15 bases in between. The CDR3 spans 15 residues. Sequencing used immunoSEQ multiplex PCR; TCRdb keeps in-frame clones, though not all of them. The top ten hold just under 5% of the sample, which has approximately 60,000 clones, around 80% seen once. Study conclusions and caveats: Several nonresponders also turned out to have low normalized T-cell clonal expansion. In CD8+ T cells, expanded clones were on average more numerous than in CD4+.

This chain uses TRBV19 with TRBJ1-3; D call uncertain. The sample here was CD4+ or CD8+ T cells sorted from blood, taken in a trial of the OX40 agonist ivuxolimab. This clonotype was sampled from an adult with an advanced solid tumor such as melanoma, head and neck, liver or kidney cancer. The CDR3 loop reads CASRGGLASGNTIYF. The CDR3, as DNA: TGTGCCAGCCGAGGAGGACTGGCCTCTGGAAACACCATATATTTT.